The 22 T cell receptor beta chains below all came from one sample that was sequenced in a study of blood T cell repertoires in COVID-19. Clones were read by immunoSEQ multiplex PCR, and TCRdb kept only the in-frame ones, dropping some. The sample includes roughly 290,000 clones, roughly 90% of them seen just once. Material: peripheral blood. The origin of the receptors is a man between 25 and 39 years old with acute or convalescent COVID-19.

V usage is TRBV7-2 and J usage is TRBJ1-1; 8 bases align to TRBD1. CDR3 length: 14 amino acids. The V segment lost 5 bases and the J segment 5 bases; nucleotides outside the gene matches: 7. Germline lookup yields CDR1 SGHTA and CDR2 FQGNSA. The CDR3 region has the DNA TGTGCCAGCAGCCTTCAATGGACAGGGACTGAAGCTTTCTTT. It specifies CASSLQWTGTEAFF.

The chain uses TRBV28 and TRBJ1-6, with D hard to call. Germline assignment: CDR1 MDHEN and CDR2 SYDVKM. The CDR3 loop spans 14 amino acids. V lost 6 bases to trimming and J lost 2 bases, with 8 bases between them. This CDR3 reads CASRYSTYNSPLHF. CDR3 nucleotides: TGTGCCAGCAGATACAGTACCTATAATTCACCCCTCCACTTT. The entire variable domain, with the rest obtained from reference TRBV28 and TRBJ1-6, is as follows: DVKVTQSSRYLVKRTGEKVFLECVQDMDHENMFWYRQDPGLGLRLIYFSYDVKMKEKGDIPEGYSVSREKKERFSLILESASTNQTSMYLCASRYSTYNSPLHFGNGTRLTVT.

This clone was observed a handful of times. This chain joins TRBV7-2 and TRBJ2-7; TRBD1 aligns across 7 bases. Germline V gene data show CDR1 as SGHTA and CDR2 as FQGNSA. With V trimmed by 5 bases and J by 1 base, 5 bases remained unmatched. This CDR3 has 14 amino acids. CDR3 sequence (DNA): TGTGCCAGCAGCCCCCGGACAGGATCCTACGAGCAGTACTTC. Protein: CASSPRTGSYEQYF.

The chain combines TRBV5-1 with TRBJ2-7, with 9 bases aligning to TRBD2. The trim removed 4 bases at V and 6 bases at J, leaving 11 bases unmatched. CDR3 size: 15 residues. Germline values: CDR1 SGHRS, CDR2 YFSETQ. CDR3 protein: CASSPQAGGSIEQYF. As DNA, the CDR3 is TGCGCCAGCAGCCCCCAGGCGGGGGGGTCTATCGAGCAGTACTTC. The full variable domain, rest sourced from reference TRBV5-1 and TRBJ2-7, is KAGVTQTPRYLIKTRGQQVTLSCSPISGHRSVSWYQQTPGQGLQFLFEYFSETQRNKGNFPGRFSGRQFSNSRSEMNVSTLELGDSALYLCASSPQAGGSIEQYFGPGTRLTVT.

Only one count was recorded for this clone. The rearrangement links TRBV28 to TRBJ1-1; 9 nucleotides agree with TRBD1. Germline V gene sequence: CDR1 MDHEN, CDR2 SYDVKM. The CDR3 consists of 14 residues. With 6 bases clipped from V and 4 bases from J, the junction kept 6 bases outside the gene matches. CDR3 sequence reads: CASRPGQGPTEAFF. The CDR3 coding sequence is TGTGCCAGCAGACCGGGACAGGGCCCCACTGAAGCTTTCTTT.

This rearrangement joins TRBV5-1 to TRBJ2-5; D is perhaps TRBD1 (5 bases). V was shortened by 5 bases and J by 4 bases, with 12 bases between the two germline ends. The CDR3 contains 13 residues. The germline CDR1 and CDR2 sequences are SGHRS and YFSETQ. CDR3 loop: CASRSGLRETQYF. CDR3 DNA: TGCGCCAGCAGGTCAGGGTTAAGAGAGACCCAGTACTTC.

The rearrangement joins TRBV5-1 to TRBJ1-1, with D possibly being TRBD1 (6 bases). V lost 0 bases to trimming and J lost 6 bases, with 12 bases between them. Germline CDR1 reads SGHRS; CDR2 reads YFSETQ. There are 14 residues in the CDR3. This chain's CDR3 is CASSLDQGISEAFF. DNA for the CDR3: TGCGCCAGCAGCTTGGATCAGGGGATCTCTGAAGCTTTCTTT.

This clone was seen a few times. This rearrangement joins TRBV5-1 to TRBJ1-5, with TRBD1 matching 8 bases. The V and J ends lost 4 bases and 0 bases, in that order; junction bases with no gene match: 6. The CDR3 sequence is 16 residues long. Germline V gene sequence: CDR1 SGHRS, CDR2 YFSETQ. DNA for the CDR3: TGCGCCAGCAGCCAGGGGGCAGGGGGTAGCAATCAGCCCCAGCATTTT. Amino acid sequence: CASSQGAGGSNQPQHF.

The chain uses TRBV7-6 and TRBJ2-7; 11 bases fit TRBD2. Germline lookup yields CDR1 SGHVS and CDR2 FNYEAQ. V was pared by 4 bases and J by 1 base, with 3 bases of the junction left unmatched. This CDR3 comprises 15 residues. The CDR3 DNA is TGTGCCAGCAGCTCCGCTAGCGGGGGGTCCTACGAGCAGTACTTC. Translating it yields CASSSASGGSYEQYF.

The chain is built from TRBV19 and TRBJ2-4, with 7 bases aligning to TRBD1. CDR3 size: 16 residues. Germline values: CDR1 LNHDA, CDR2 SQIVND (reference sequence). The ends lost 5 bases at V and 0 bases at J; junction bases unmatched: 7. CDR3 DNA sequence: TGTGCCAGTAGTCCACGGACAGGAGTAGCCAAAAACATTCAGTACTTC. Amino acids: CASSPRTGVAKNIQYF.

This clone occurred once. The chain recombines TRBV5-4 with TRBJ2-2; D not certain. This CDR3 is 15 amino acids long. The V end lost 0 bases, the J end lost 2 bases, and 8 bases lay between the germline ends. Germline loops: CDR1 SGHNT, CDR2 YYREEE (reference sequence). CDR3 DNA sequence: TGTGCCAGCAGCTTGGATCCGGTAAACACCGGGGAGCTGTTTTTT. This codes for CASSLDPVNTGELFF.

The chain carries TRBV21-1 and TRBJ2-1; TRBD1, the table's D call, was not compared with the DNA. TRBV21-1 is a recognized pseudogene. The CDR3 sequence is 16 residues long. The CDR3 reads CASSKGGRIFYNEQFF. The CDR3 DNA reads TGTGCCAGCAGCAAAGGGGGCAGAATCTTCTACAATGAGCAGTTCTTC.

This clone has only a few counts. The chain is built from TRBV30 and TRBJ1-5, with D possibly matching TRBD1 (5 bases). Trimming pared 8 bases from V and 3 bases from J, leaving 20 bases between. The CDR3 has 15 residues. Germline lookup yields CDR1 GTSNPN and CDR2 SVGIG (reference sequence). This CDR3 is CAANQGFWDNQPQHF. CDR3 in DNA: TGTGCCGCCAATCAGGGTTTTTGGGACAATCAGCCCCAGCATTTT.

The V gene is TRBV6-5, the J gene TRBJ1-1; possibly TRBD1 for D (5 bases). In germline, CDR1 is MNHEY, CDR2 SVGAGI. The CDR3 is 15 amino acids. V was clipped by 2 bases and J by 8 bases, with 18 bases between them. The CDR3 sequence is CASSYGDPRDKEAFF. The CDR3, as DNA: TGTGCCAGCAGTTACGGCGACCCCAGGGATAAGGAAGCTTTCTTT.

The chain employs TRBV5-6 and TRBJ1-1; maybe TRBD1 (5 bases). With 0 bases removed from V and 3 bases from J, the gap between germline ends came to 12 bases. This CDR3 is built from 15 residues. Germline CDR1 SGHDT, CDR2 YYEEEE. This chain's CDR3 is CASSLVTVGDTEAFF. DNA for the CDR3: TGTGCCAGCAGCTTGGTGACAGTCGGAGACACTGAAGCTTTCTTT. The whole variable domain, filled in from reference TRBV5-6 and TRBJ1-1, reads DAGVTQSPTHLIKTRGQQVTLRCSPKSGHDTVSWYQQALGQGPQFIFQYYEEEERQRGNFPDRFSGHQFPNYSSELNVNALLLGDSALYLCASSLVTVGDTEAFFGQGTRLTVV.

The CDR3 region is CASRNRGQAGNTIYF. CDR3 coding DNA: TGTGCCAGCAGAAACAGGGGGCAGGCTGGAAACACCATATATTTT. This chain joins TRBV28 and TRBJ1-3, with 9 bases identical to TRBD1. The CDR3 has 15 residues. Trimming removed 6 bases from V and 2 bases from J; junction bases left unmatched: 5. The V gene's germline CDR1 is MDHEN and CDR2 SYDVKM.

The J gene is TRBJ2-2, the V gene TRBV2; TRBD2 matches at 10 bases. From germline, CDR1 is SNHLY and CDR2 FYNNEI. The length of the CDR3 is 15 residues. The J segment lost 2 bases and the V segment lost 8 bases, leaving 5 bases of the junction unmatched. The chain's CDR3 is CASLGTSENTGELFF. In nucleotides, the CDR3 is TGTGCCAGCCTGGGGACTAGCGAAAACACCGGGGAGCTGTTTTTT.

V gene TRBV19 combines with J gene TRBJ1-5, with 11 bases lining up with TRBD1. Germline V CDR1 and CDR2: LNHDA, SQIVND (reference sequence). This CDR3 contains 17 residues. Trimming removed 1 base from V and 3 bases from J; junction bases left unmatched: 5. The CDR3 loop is CASSIGGTGGPNQPQHF. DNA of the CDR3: TGTGCCAGTAGTATAGGTGGGACAGGGGGACCCAATCAGCCCCAGCATTTT.

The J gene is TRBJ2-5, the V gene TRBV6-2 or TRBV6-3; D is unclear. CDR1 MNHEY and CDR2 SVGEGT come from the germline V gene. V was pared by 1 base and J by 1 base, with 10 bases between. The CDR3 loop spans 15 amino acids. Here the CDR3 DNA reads TGTGCCAGCAGTTACTTTCGTCGCGTCCAAGAGACCCAGTACTTC. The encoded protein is CASSYFRRVQETQYF.

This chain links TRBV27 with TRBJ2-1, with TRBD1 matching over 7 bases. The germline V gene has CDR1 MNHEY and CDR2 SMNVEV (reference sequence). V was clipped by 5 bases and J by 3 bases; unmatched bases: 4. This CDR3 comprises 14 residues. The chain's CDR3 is CASSPGTDYNEQFF. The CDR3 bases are TGTGCCAGCAGTCCTGGGACAGACTACAATGAGCAGTTCTTC.

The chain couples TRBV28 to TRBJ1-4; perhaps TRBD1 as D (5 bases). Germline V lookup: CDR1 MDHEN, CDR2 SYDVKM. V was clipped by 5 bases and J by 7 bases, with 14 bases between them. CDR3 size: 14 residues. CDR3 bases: TGTGCCAGCAGTCGTATGGTAGGGGTTGAAAAACTGTTTTTT. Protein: CASSRMVGVEKLFF.

The CDR3 loop reads CASSFTQYEQYF. CDR3 sequence (DNA): TGTGCCAGCAGTTTTACCCAGTACGAGCAGTACTTC. V is TRBV28 and J is TRBJ2-7, with unresolved D. Between the trimmed V and J ends, which lost 3 bases and 4 bases, there was a span of 7 bases. The germline V gene has CDR1 MDHEN and CDR2 SYDVKM. CDR3 size: 12 residues.